The 21 T cell receptor beta chains reported below all come from one sample, sequenced in a study of PD-1 blockade in mismatch repair-deficient tumors. The assay was immunoSEQ multiplex PCR, and TCRdb's table has in-frame clones only and misses some. Here the sample spans 40,000 to 60,000 clones, 65% to 85% being singletons. The sample in question was peripheral blood, obtained around 19 weeks after starting pembrolizumab. The receptors here all came from an adult with mismatch repair-deficient cancer.

The chain links TRBV25-1 to TRBJ1-4, with D possibly TRBD1 on 5 matching bases. Germline loops: CDR1 MGHDK, CDR2 SYGVNS. The CDR3 consists of 16 residues. V was cut by 6 bases and J by 5 bases, with 19 bases left in between. Here the CDR3 reads CASRSNGAARNEKLFF. In DNA form, the CDR3 reads TGTGCCAGCAGATCCAACGGGGCAGCTAGGAATGAAAAACTGTTTTTT.

V usage is TRBV19 and J usage is TRBJ1-1; D is uncertain. This CDR3 is built from 13 residues. V lost 5 bases and J lost 3, with 10 bases in between. Germline CDR1 is LNHDA and CDR2 is SQIVND (reference sequence). CDR3 sequence reads: CASSYGRDTEAFF. In DNA form, the CDR3 reads TGTGCCAGTAGTTATGGGCGTGACACTGAAGCTTTCTTT.

J is TRBJ1-2 and V is TRBV6-1; D is uncertain. This CDR3 is built from 15 residues. Germline V lookup: CDR1 MNHNS, CDR2 SASEGT. Trimming cost V 6 bases and J 2 bases, with 16 bases left between them. The CDR3 loop reads CASRGYTAANYGYTF. The DNA of the CDR3 is TGTGCCAGCAGGGGATATACGGCAGCAAACTATGGCTACACCTTC.

V is TRBV9 and J is TRBJ1-2, with D perhaps TRBD1 (5 bases). Per the germline V gene, CDR1 is SGDLS and CDR2 is YYNGEE. The CDR3 is made up of 13 amino acids. V dropped 2 bases and J dropped 4 bases, with 9 bases sitting between them. CDR3 region: CASSVDSSYGYTF. The CDR3 bases are TGTGCCAGCAGCGTTGACAGCTCCTATGGCTACACCTTC.

A few counts support this clone. The rearrangement joins TRBV2 to TRBJ2-7; weak D call: TRBD1 (6 bases). Germline CDR1 and CDR2: SNHLY and FYNNEI. The CDR3 sequence is 12 residues long. The CDR3 coding sequence is TGTCGTAAAGGGACACAACTCTACGAGCAGTACTTC. Translating gives CRKGTQLYEQYF.

The rearrangement links TRBV6-4 to TRBJ2-1, with 9 bases fitting TRBD2. CDR1 is MRHNA, CDR2 SNTAGT, per germline. The CDR3 runs to 14 residues. J lost 12 bases, V lost 3 bases, and 9 bases had no gene match. CDR3: CASSEIAGARRQFF. CDR3 nucleotide sequence: TGTGCCAGCAGTGAGATAGCGGGGGCCCGGAGGCAGTTCTTC.

This chain links TRBV21-1 with TRBJ2-2; the table's D call TRBD1 went unverified against the DNA. TRBV21-1 is flagged as a pseudogene. This CDR3 is built from 16 residues. The CDR3 DNA reads TGTGCCAGCAGCAAAGCAAGGGGGTTGGACACCGGGGAGCTGTTTTTT. Translated, it gives CASSKARGLDTGELFF.

The gene calls are TRBV5-4 and TRBJ2-2, with 8 bases fitting TRBD2. Germline values: CDR1 SGHNT, CDR2 YYREEE (reference sequence). CDR3 length: 15 residues. The V gene end was trimmed by 4 bases and the J gene end by 7 bases; junction bases not matched to a gene: 9. The CDR3 DNA reads TGTGCCAGCAGCCCGGGACTAGGTCTCAACGGGGAGCTGTTTTTT. Its translation is CASSPGLGLNGELFF. Full variable domain (remainder filled in from reference TRBV5-4 and TRBJ2-2): ETGVTQSPTHLIKTRGQQVTLRCSSQSGHNTVSWYQQALGQGPQFIFQYYREEENGRGNFPPRFSGLQFPNYSSELNVNALELDDSALYLCASSPGLGLNGELFFGEGSRLTVL.

V gene TRBV7-9 combines with J gene TRBJ2-1, with 8 bases that match TRBD1. This CDR3 comprises 15 residues. V lost 4 bases, J lost 10 bases, and 12 bases stayed unmatched. Germline-derived CDR1 and CDR2 are SEHNR and FQNEAQ (reference sequence). The CDR3, as DNA: TGTGCCAGCAGCTCCCCGGGACAGGTTGGACGGGAGCAGTTCTTC. It codes for CASSSPGQVGREQFF.

This chain joins TRBV2 and TRBJ2-3; possible D gene TRBD2, 6 bases. CDR1 is SNHLY, CDR2 FYNNEI, per germline. Trimming pared 7 bases from V and 1 base from J, leaving 12 bases between. CDR3 size: 14 residues. DNA of the CDR3: TGTGCCAGCAAACGGGAGAGGGGCACAGATACGCAGTATTTT. Its translation is CASKRERGTDTQYF.

The chain uses TRBV5-5 and TRBJ1-4; no reliable D call. Germline V gene sequence: CDR1 SGHKS, CDR2 YYEKEE (reference sequence). Deletions cut 3 bases from V and 7 bases from J, with 19 bases between. This CDR3 has 16 residues. The CDR3 DNA reads TGTGCCAGCAGCTCGCCTCCTGGAGGTAACGGTGAAAAACTGTTTTTT. Translation gives CASSSPPGGNGEKLFF.

This rearrangement joins TRBV10-3 to TRBJ1-4; TRBD1 is a possible D gene (6 bases). The CDR3 sequence is 15 residues long. Germline-derived CDR1 and CDR2 are ENHRY and SYGVKD. V lost 6 bases, J lost 3 bases, and 14 bases lay in between. CDR3 sequence: CAIRDSLAPNEKLFF. CDR3 nucleotides: TGTGCCATCAGGGACAGCCTGGCGCCTAATGAAAAACTGTTTTTT.

This chain links TRBV30 with TRBJ2-3, with TRBD2 matching 9 bases. The CDR3 runs to 15 residues. Germline lookup yields CDR1 GTSNPN and CDR2 SVGIG (reference sequence). V was pared by 5 bases and J by 2 bases, with 8 bases of the junction left unmatched. CDR3 residues: CAWEGSGGFTDTQYF. In DNA form, the CDR3 reads TGTGCCTGGGAGGGAAGCGGGGGGTTCACAGATACGCAGTATTTT.

J is TRBJ2-7 and V is TRBV27; TRBD2 matches at 8 bases. J was trimmed by 3 bases and V by 5 bases; bases with no gene match: 12. In germline, CDR1 is MNHEY, CDR2 SMNVEV (reference sequence). This CDR3 is 16 amino acids long. CDR3 residues: CASSQSLRGRRYEQYF. The CDR3 DNA reads as TGTGCCAGCAGTCAAAGTTTGCGCGGGAGGCGCTACGAGCAGTACTTC.

The chain combines TRBV6-1 with TRBJ1-1; D is undetermined. CDR1 and CDR2 (germline): MNHNS, SASEGT. V was cut by 10 bases and J by 4 bases, with 22 bases left in between. CDR3 length: 15 residues. CDR3 sequence (DNA): TGTGCCAAGTCCTCCCTGGGGTTCGCGGGCACTGAAGCTTTCTTT. The encoded protein is CAKSSLGFAGTEAFF.

The J gene is TRBJ2-7, the V gene TRBV7-2; no definite D call. Germline CDR1 reads SGHTA; CDR2 reads FQGNSA. The V end was cut by 5 bases, the J end by 2 bases, with 13 bases between. The CDR3 covers 14 residues. CDR3 protein: CASSLPPLTYEQYF. The CDR3 DNA reads as TGTGCCAGCAGCCTCCCCCCCCTAACCTACGAGCAGTACTTC.

The V and J genes are TRBV19 and TRBJ2-3; 13 nucleotides match TRBD2. V lost 8 bases, J lost 4 bases, and 9 bases stayed unmatched. From germline, CDR1 is LNHDA and CDR2 SQIVND (reference sequence). The CDR3 totals 16 residues. The CDR3 nucleotides are TGTGCCAGTGGACAGAGACTAGCGGGAGGTCCAGATACGCAGTATTTT. Amino acid sequence: CASGQRLAGGPDTQYF.

The chain employs TRBV7-3 and TRBJ2-1, with TRBD2 identical over 8 bases. Per germline, CDR1 SGHTA and CDR2 FQGTGA. V trimming: 3 bases; J trimming: 4 bases; junction bases outside the gene matches: 8. The CDR3 totals 16 residues. The CDR3 DNA reads as TGTGCCAGCAGCTTCAACGGCCAGCGGGAGTACAATGAGCAGTTCTTC. It translates to CASSFNGQREYNEQFF.

The chain uses TRBV4-2 and TRBJ1-3; possible D gene TRBD1, 6 bases. The CDR3 length is 16 residues. Germline V gives CDR1 LGHNA, CDR2 YNFKEQ. V lost 2 bases and J 1 base, leaving 12 bases between the germline ends. The CDR3: CASSQNTGNSGNTIYF. For the CDR3, the DNA is TGTGCCAGCAGCCAAAATACAGGGAATTCTGGAAACACCATATATTTT.

The chain combines TRBV30 with TRBJ2-2; D uncertain. This CDR3 contains 14 residues. V gave up 0 bases and J gave up 7 bases, with 12 bases separating them. Germline CDR1 is GTSNPN and CDR2 is SVGIG (reference sequence). The CDR3 protein is CAWSVRTQGGELFF. CDR3 nucleotides: TGTGCCTGGAGTGTAAGGACCCAAGGCGGGGAGCTGTTTTTT.

V is TRBV19 and J is TRBJ2-5; D may be TRBD1 (5 bases). The J call may be wrong; the DNA end is better matched by TRBJ2-7. Germline CDR1 and CDR2: LNHDA and SQIVND (reference sequence). This CDR3 is 13 amino acids long. The CDR3 coding sequence is TGTGCCAGTAGTATAAAGGACAACTACGAGCAGTACTTC. Its translation is CASSIKDNYEQYF.